The clone carrying this T cell receptor (beta chain) was detected only a few times. These data belong to a study of T-cell reconstitution after alpha-beta-depleted transplantation in children. Germline V gene lookup returns CDR1 MNHNS and CDR2 SASEGT. V lost 8 bases to trimming and J lost 7 bases; unmatched junction nucleotides: 11. The CDR3 runs 15 residues. It was with unique molecular identifiers that the TCRbeta library was prepared. A single record per CDR3 protein comes from TCRdb applying MiXCR to the PCR reads. The sample consists of about 360,000 distinct CDR3 sequences, more than 10% of them appearing once.

This rearrangement joins TRBV6-1 to TRBJ2-7; 13 positions agree with TRBD2. The material sequenced was PBMCs, taken from the stem cell graft. The TCR was taken from a human donor who donated a stem cell graft to a child with Fanconi anemia. The CDR3 sequence is CASGLSLAGGKEQYF. CDR3 coding DNA: TGTGCCAGCGGCCTATCACTAGCGGGGGGGAAAGAGCAGTACTTC.